The 14 T cell receptor beta chains in this list originate from one sample, sequenced in a study of cytomegalovirus exposure and HLA in healthy donors. Researchers ran the PCR with 60 Vbeta and 13 Jbeta primers. Produced via immunoSEQ multiplex PCR; TCRdb's table is partial and in-frame only. The table records 120,000 or so clones, 65% to 85% of them present only once. The sample comprised PBMCs. These receptors originate from a man between 18 and 29 years old in good health and CMV-seropositive.

This clone has just one count. The CDR3 is CAWSTAKFYEQYF. The CDR3 DNA follows: TGTGCCTGGAGTACAGCTAAGTTCTACGAGCAGTACTTC. The chain employs TRBV30 and TRBJ2-7; D unresolved. CDR3 length equals 13 residues. With 2 bases removed from V and 3 bases from J, the gap between germline ends came to 11 bases. From germline, CDR1 is GTSNPN and CDR2 SVGIG (reference sequence).

This chain uses TRBV19 with TRBJ1-1; a weak D match, TRBD1 (6 bases). V was clipped by 6 bases and J by 7 bases, with 21 bases between them. The CDR3 loop spans 15 amino acids. Germline V lookup: CDR1 LNHDA, CDR2 SQIVND (reference sequence). The CDR3 loop reads CASSRVATGLSEAFF. The CDR3 nucleotides read TGTGCCAGTAGCCGTGTCGCGACAGGCTTAAGTGAAGCTTTCTTT.

This chain connects TRBV5-1 to TRBJ1-1, with 9 bases lining up with TRBD1. The CDR3 totals 14 residues. Germline CDR1 reads SGHRS; CDR2 reads YFSETQ. J was trimmed by 10 bases and V by 4 bases; bases with no gene match: 11. CDR3: CASSARQGGLGAFF. As DNA, the CDR3 is TGCGCCAGCAGCGCTAGACAGGGGGGATTGGGAGCTTTCTTT.

The CDR3 DNA sequence: TGTGCCACCAGCAGAGATTTACCAAAAAGGGGCACCGGGGAGCTGTTTTTT. Translating gives CATSRDLPKRGTGELFF. The rearrangement links TRBV15 to TRBJ2-2, with TRBD1 as a possible D gene (5 bases). There are 17 residues in the CDR3. Germline V gives CDR1 LNHNV, CDR2 YYDKDF (reference sequence). Trimming took 0 bases from V and 4 from J, leaving 15 bases between them.

The V gene is TRBV29-1, the J gene TRBJ2-7, with 7 bases identical to TRBD2. Germline CDR1 is SQVTM and CDR2 is ANQGSEA. This CDR3 contains 13 residues. The V segment lost 4 bases and the J segment 2 bases; nucleotides outside the gene matches: 5. The CDR3 DNA sequence: TGCAGCGTTGTGCCTAGCGGAACCTACGAGCAGTACTTC. Translation gives CSVVPSGTYEQYF.

Here the CDR3 DNA reads TGTGCCAGTAGCGACTCACTACAGGGGACAGGGGATAATTCACCCCTCCACTTT. Amino acid sequence: CASSDSLQGTGDNSPLHF. The chain combines TRBV19 with TRBJ1-6; TRBD1 matches at 10 bases. There are 18 residues in the CDR3. Losses at the gene ends were 6 bases for V and 5 bases for J; bases not matched to a gene: 13. The germline V gene encodes CDR1 LNHDA and CDR2 SQIVND (reference sequence).

The V gene is TRBV19, the J gene TRBJ2-5; a possible D gene is TRBD1 (5 bases). V lost 0 bases and J lost 4, with 6 bases in between. The CDR3 runs to 13 residues. From germline, CDR1 is LNHDA and CDR2 SQIVND (reference sequence). DNA for the CDR3: TGTGCCAGTAGTATAGACAGGGTAGAGACCCAGTACTTC. It is translated as CASSIDRVETQYF.

This clone has just a few counts. The chain couples TRBV6-5 to TRBJ1-1; possible D gene TRBD1, 6 bases. V lost 0 bases, J lost 1 base, and 9 bases lay in between. The CDR3 has 15 amino acids. Germline lookup yields CDR1 MNHEY and CDR2 SVGAGI. Here the CDR3 DNA reads TGTGCCAGCAGTTACTCCAGGACAGCGAACACTGAAGCTTTCTTT. This codes for CASSYSRTANTEAFF.

The rearrangement joins TRBV19 to TRBJ1-1; D unresolved. Germline CDR1 is LNHDA and CDR2 is SQIVND (reference sequence). This CDR3 has 15 amino acids. V gave up 7 bases and J gave up 0 bases, with 15 bases separating them. CDR3 amino acids: CASTPLSGMNTEAFF. CDR3 in DNA: TGTGCCAGTACTCCCTTGTCGGGGATGAACACTGAAGCTTTCTTT.

J is TRBJ1-2 and V is TRBV2; 7 positions agree with TRBD1. With V trimmed by 5 bases and J by 6 bases, 12 bases remained unmatched. The CDR3 sequence is 15 residues long. Per the germline V gene, CDR1 is SNHLY and CDR2 is FYNNEI. CDR3: CASSLSPEGTDGYTF. The CDR3 DNA follows: TGTGCCAGCAGTCTCAGTCCAGAGGGGACAGATGGCTACACCTTC. The variable domain in full, completed from reference TRBV2 and TRBJ1-2, reads EPEVTQTPSHQVTQMGQEVILRCVPISNHLYFYWYRQILGQKVEFLVSFYNNEISEKSEIFDDQFSVERPDGSNFTLKIRSTKLEDSAMYFCASSLSPEGTDGYTFGSGTRLTVV.

V usage is TRBV5-1 and J usage is TRBJ2-5; possibly TRBD1 for D (6 bases). The CDR3 is made up of 15 amino acids. V was pared by 5 bases and J by 5 bases, with 19 bases between. Per the germline V gene, CDR1 is SGHRS and CDR2 is YFSETQ. The CDR3 DNA sequence: TGCGCCAGCAGATTAACAGGGAAAAACGGGGAGACCCAGTACTTC. It is translated as CASRLTGKNGETQYF. Drawing the rest from reference TRBV5-1 and TRBJ2-5, the complete variable domain is KAGVTQTPRYLIKTRGQQVTLSCSPISGHRSVSWYQQTPGQGLQFLFEYFSETQRNKGNFPGRFSGRQFSNSRSEMNVSTLELGDSALYLCASRLTGKNGETQYFGPGTRLLVL.

V and J are TRBV6-1 and TRBJ2-5; 9 nucleotides match TRBD1. The V segment lost 4 bases and the J segment 0 bases; nucleotides outside the gene matches: 6. This CDR3 region has 16 residues. The germline CDR1 and CDR2 sequences are MNHNS and SASEGT. The CDR3 loop reads CASSGTGTGHQETQYF. CDR3 coding DNA: TGTGCCAGCAGTGGAACCGGGACAGGGCACCAAGAGACCCAGTACTTC.

The gene calls are TRBV5-6 and TRBJ1-1; a weak D match, TRBD1 (5 bases). The V gene's germline CDR1 is SGHDT and CDR2 YYEEEE. The CDR3 length is 17 residues. V lost 2 bases, J lost 0 bases, and 17 bases lay in between. CDR3 sequence reads: CASSLKTDWGMNTEAFF. The DNA of the CDR3 is TGTGCCAGCAGCTTAAAGACAGATTGGGGCATGAACACTGAAGCTTTCTTT.

This chain connects TRBV30 to TRBJ2-3, with 9 bases identical to TRBD2. CDR3 length: 16 amino acids. The junction had 7 bases not matched to a gene; V was cut back by 3 bases and J by 0 bases. The germline V gene encodes CDR1 GTSNPN and CDR2 SVGIG (reference sequence). The CDR3 sequence: CAWRYASGASTDTQYF. The CDR3 DNA is TGTGCCTGGAGGTACGCTAGCGGGGCGAGCACAGATACGCAGTATTTT. Looking up the rest from reference TRBV30 and TRBJ2-3 gives the full variable domain: SQTIHQWPATLVQPVGSPLSLECTVEGTSNPNLYWYRQAAGRGLQLLFYSVGIGQISSEVPQNLSASRPQDRQFILSSKKLLLSDSGFYLCAWRYASGASTDTQYFGPGTRLTVL.